The 15 T cell receptor beta chains reported below all come from one sample, sequenced in a study of blood T cell repertoires in COVID-19. Sequencing was performed with immunoSEQ multiplex PCR; in TCRdb, only in-frame clones are kept and a portion is missing. The table has around 160,000 clones, about four fifths seen once. Sequenced: peripheral blood. These receptors all stem from a human donor with acute or convalescent COVID-19. The donor label of this sample is uncertain.

The V gene is TRBV6-5, the J gene TRBJ1-5, with D possibly being TRBD1 (5 bases). The V gene's germline CDR1 is MNHEY and CDR2 SVGAGI. CDR3 length: 15 amino acids. V lost 6 bases and J lost 1, with 13 bases in between. The CDR3: CASSPTGLSNQPQHF. The CDR3 DNA follows: TGTGCCAGCAGCCCAACAGGTTTAAGCAATCAGCCCCAGCATTTT.

The chain joins TRBV12-3 or TRBV12-4 to TRBJ1-2; D perhaps matches TRBD1 (5 bases). Trimming removed 1 base from V and 6 bases from J, with 9 bases in between. There are 13 residues in the CDR3. CDR3 residues: CASSLEAGNGYTF. As DNA, the CDR3 is TGTGCCAGCAGTTTAGAGGCAGGGAATGGCTACACCTTC.

The J gene is TRBJ2-1, the V gene TRBV2, with 9 nucleotides matching TRBD2. The CDR3 loop spans 15 amino acids. The V segment lost 8 bases and the J segment 9 bases; nucleotides outside the gene matches: 14. CDR1 is SNHLY and CDR2 is FYNNEI in the germline V gene. The CDR3 here is CASGYIAGVLGEQFF. The DNA of the CDR3 is TGTGCCAGCGGGTATATAGCGGGGGTGTTGGGTGAGCAGTTCTTC.

The genes are TRBV3-1 (or the pseudogene TRBV3-2) and TRBJ2-3; 10 positions match TRBD2. The J segment lost 6 bases and the V segment lost 1 base, leaving 7 bases of the junction unmatched. Germline CDR1 is LGHDT and CDR2 is YNNKEL (reference sequence). This CDR3 is 16 amino acids long. CDR3: CASSQVELAGVDTQYF. DNA of the CDR3: TGTGCCAGCAGCCAAGTAGAGCTAGCGGGGGTGGATACGCAGTATTTT.

This chain links TRBV7-8 with TRBJ2-7; tentative D call: TRBD2 (6 bases). The CDR3 totals 14 residues. Germline CDR1 SGHVS, CDR2 FQNEAQ. V dropped 4 bases and J dropped 5 bases, with 15 bases sitting between them. The CDR3 spells CASSYGGLEDEQYV. The CDR3 DNA reads as TGTGCCAGCAGCTACGGGGGACTTGAGGACGAGCAGTACGTC.

This sequence joins TRBV18 and TRBJ1-2, with 7 bases that match TRBD1. J gave up 4 bases and V 2 bases, and 7 bases lay outside the gene matches. CDR3 length: 15 amino acids. CDR1 and CDR2 (germline): KGHSH, LQKENI. CDR3 coding DNA: TGTGCCAGCTCACCATTGACAGGGAACATCTATGGCTACACCTTC. Translation gives CASSPLTGNIYGYTF.

This clone was seen only once. This chain uses TRBV19 with TRBJ1-2; D remains ambiguous. The V end was cut by 5 bases, the J end by 2 bases, with 12 bases between. The CDR3 contains 14 residues. Looked up from germline, CDR1 is LNHDA and CDR2 is SQIVND (reference sequence). CDR3 DNA sequence: TGTGCCAGTAGTTGGCAGGCTCTGAACTATGGCTACACCTTC. Protein sequence: CASSWQALNYGYTF.

The V gene is TRBV5-6, the J gene TRBJ1-5; TRBD1 is a possible D gene (6 bases). Germline V CDR1 and CDR2: SGHDT, YYEEEE. With 0 bases removed from V and 3 bases from J, the gap between germline ends came to 16 bases. The CDR3 extends over 17 amino acids. The chain's CDR3 is CASSLAGGGRDNQPQHF. DNA for the CDR3: TGTGCCAGCAGCTTGGCCGGGGGGGGCAGAGACAATCAGCCCCAGCATTTT.

The V gene is TRBV11-2, the J gene TRBJ2-3, with a weak D call TRBD2 (7 bases). Germline loops: CDR1 SGHAT, CDR2 FQNNGV. The CDR3 length is 16 residues. V shed 0 bases and J shed 2 bases, with 12 bases lying between them. The CDR3 here is CASSLDWRGPTDTQYF. The CDR3 DNA reads as TGTGCCAGCAGCTTAGATTGGCGGGGGCCCACAGATACGCAGTATTTT.

This clone is a singleton in its sample. The V and J genes are TRBV6-5 and TRBJ2-1, with TRBD1 as a possible D gene (6 bases). CDR1 and CDR2 (germline): MNHEY, SVGAGI. The CDR3 is 12 residues long. Trimming removed 8 bases at V and 9 bases at J, with 14 bases between. The DNA for the CDR3 is TGTGCCAGCCAGGGGTCCAATGCTGAGCAGTTCTTC. Translated: CASQGSNAEQFF.

The chain has TRBV6-5 and TRBJ2-2; TRBD1 matches 7 bases. Trimming at V came to 5 bases and at J to 3 bases, leaving 6 bases not matched to a gene. This CDR3 is built from 15 residues. Germline CDR1 is MNHEY and CDR2 is SVGAGI. The CDR3 coding sequence is TGTGCCAGCAGTCCCACCGGGACAGACACCGGGGAGCTGTTTTTT. Protein: CASSPTGTDTGELFF.

This sequence joins TRBV10-3 and TRBJ1-5; TRBD1 might be the D (6 bases). Germline V lookup: CDR1 ENHRY, CDR2 SYGVKD. Trimming took 1 base from V and 6 from J, leaving 13 bases between them. This CDR3 is built from 15 residues. The CDR3 here is CAISELDRGGQPQHF. CDR3 DNA: TGTGCCATCAGTGAGTTAGACAGAGGGGGTCAGCCCCAGCATTTT.

The genes are TRBV6-5 and TRBJ1-6; tentatively, D is TRBD1 (6 bases). Germline V gives CDR1 MNHEY, CDR2 SVGAGI. Trimming took 3 bases from V and 14 from J, leaving 17 bases between them. This CDR3 contains 14 residues. CDR3 in DNA: TGTGCCAGCAGTTATAGCCAGGGACAAGAGACCCTCCACTTT. Translated, it gives CASSYSQGQETLHF.

This CDR3 reads CASSYLQGWTDTQYF. CDR3 nucleotide sequence: TGTGCCAGCAGTTACTTACAGGGGTGGACAGATACGCAGTATTTT. The rearrangement links TRBV6-5 to TRBJ2-3; 7 nucleotides align to TRBD1. The CDR3 length is 15 residues. Trimming took 1 base from V and 3 from J; bases not matched to a gene: 4. Germline values: CDR1 MNHEY, CDR2 SVGAGI.

The chain carries TRBV7-8 and TRBJ1-2, with 9 bases aligning to TRBD1. Germline CDR1 SGHVS, CDR2 FQNEAQ. CDR3 length equals 17 residues. V was clipped by 1 base and J by 6 bases; unmatched bases: 12. For the CDR3, the DNA is TGTGCCAGCAGCTTAGTTATTTTGGACAGGGGTTTCGATGGCTACACCTTC. Translation: CASSLVILDRGFDGYTF.